These T cell receptor beta chains were read from a single sample in a study of early T cells in non-severe SARS-CoV-2 infection. TCRdb ran MiXCR on the 5' RACE reads and lists one entry per CDR3 protein. The sample consists of fewer than 80,000 distinct CDR3 sequences, roughly 4.9% of them appearing once. The specimen was whole blood, collected at baseline. These receptors originate from an adult who was a healthcare worker with PCR-confirmed SARS-CoV-2 infection or an uninfected control (not recorded which). The donor label of this sample is uncertain. The CDR3 runs from the conserved cysteine through the conserved F or W. Fields, in order: D gene, J gene, V gene, clone size, CDR3 protein, CDR3 DNA. D genes are given only for firm matches. Only some rows state a clone size, as once, few, many or a class for expanded clones.

>NA|TRBJ1-6|TRBV18|few
CASSPGTYNSPLHF
TGTGCCAGCTCACCCGGGACCTATAATTCACCCCTCCACTTT
>TRBD1|TRBJ2-2|TRBV14|few
CASSTRQGVTGELFF
TGTGCCAGCAGCACTAGACAGGGTGTCACCGGGGAGCTGTTTTTT
>NA|TRBJ1-5|TRBV7-9|many
CASSLSGQQNQPQHF
TGTGCCAGCAGCTTATCTGGACAGCAGAATCAGCCCCAGCATTTT
>NA|TRBJ1-2|TRBV6-1|many
CASLAEANYGYTF
TGTGCCAGCCTCGCCGAAGCTAACTATGGCTACACCTTC
>NA|TRBJ2-5|TRBV9|few
CASSSSGQQETQYF
TGTGCCAGCAGCTCTTCTGGGCAACAAGAGACCCAGTACTTC
>NA|TRBJ1-5|TRBV20-1|few
CSARGRESQPQHF
TGCAGTGCTAGGGGGAGGGAAAGTCAGCCCCAGCATTTT
>NA|TRBJ1-3|TRBV6-5|many
CASSYSQGGHGNTIYF
TGTGCCAGCAGTTACTCCCAGGGAGGGCACGGAAACACCATATATTTT
>NA|TRBJ1-2|TRBV19|many
CASSMRGSGYTF
TGTGCCAGTAGTATGAGGGGCAGCGGCTACACCTTC
>NA|TRBJ2-7|TRBV27|few
CASSLEGLNGEQYF
TGTGCCAGCAGTTTGGAGGGTCTTAATGGGGAGCAGTACTTC
>TRBD2|TRBJ2-4|TRBV4-3|many
CASSQFLAGGLGGNIQYF
TGCGCCAGCAGCCAATTTCTAGCGGGGGGGCTCGGAGGAAACATTCAGTACTTC
>NA|TRBJ2-5|TRBV27|many
CATRTLGPVQETQYF
TGTGCCACCAGAACCCTTGGGCCAGTCCAAGAGACCCAGTACTTC
>NA|TRBJ2-1|TRBV7-3|many
CASSLRDGHNEQFF
TGTGCCAGCAGCCTCCGGGACGGCCACAATGAGCAGTTCTTC
>NA|TRBJ1-5|TRBV7-9|many
CASSTGGGANQPQHF
TGTGCCAGCAGCACCGGTGGGGGGGCGAATCAGCCCCAGCATTTT
>TRBD1|TRBJ2-5|TRBV7-6|many
CASSATGPDGTQYF
TGTGCCAGCAGCGCGACAGGGCCGGACGGGACCCAGTACTTC
>NA|TRBJ1-5|TRBV5-1|few
CASSEQGFGQPQHF
TGCGCCAGCAGCGAACAGGGATTCGGTCAGCCCCAGCATTTT
>NA|TRBJ2-3|TRBV6-1|NA
CASSEIGQSFTDTQYF
TGTGCCAGCAGTGAAATTGGGCAATCGTTCACAGATACGCAGTATTTT
>NA|TRBJ2-7|TRBV28|few
CASSSGPDKDRSYEQYF
TGTGCCAGCAGTTCCGGACCCGACAAGGACCGCTCCTACGAGCAGTACTTC
>NA|TRBJ2-4|TRBV27|many
CASGIRGNIQYF
TGTGCCAGCGGGATCAGGGGCAACATTCAGTACTTC
>NA|TRBJ1-1|TRBV6-6|many
CASTRVPLGTEAFF
TGTGCCAGCACCCGAGTCCCCTTGGGCACTGAAGCTTTCTTT
>NA|TRBJ2-6|TRBV27|many
CASSLSGTGANVLTF
TGTGCCAGCAGTTTATCTGGGACTGGGGCCAACGTCCTGACTTTC
>NA|TRBJ1-1|TRBV28|NA
CASSLVLNTEAFF
TGTGCCAGCAGTTTGGTCTTGAACACTGAAGCTTTCTTT
>NA|TRBJ1-2|TRBV11-2|many
CASSLDSYLSYTF
TGTGCCAGCAGCTTAGATAGCTACTTGAGCTACACCTTC
>NA|TRBJ2-7|TRBV7-8|NA
CASSTPGFYSYEQYF
TGTGCCAGCAGCACCCCGGGATTCTACTCCTACGAGCAGTACTTC
>TRBD1|TRBJ1-4|TRBV19|NA
CATKSQPGGNEKLFF
TGTGCCACTAAAAGCCAACCAGGGGGTAATGAAAAACTGTTTTTT
>NA|TRBJ2-2|TRBV11-1|few
CASTKSGELFF
TGTGCCAGCACAAAATCCGGGGAGCTGTTTTTT
>TRBD2|TRBJ2-1|TRBV12-3/TRBV12-4|many
CASRSGVAGRNEQFF
TGTGCCAGCAGATCCGGAGTAGCGGGGCGTAATGAGCAGTTCTTC
>TRBD2|TRBJ2-7|TRBV5-4|few
CASSMGLAGGYEQYF
TGTGCCAGCAGCATGGGACTAGCGGGGGGGTACGAGCAGTACTTC
>NA|TRBJ1-5|TRBV19|NA
CASSGGEGNQPQHF
TGTGCCAGTAGTGGAGGGGAGGGGAATCAGCCCCAGCATTTT
>NA|TRBJ1-5|TRBV10-3|many
CAISEAKGSNQPQHF
TGTGCCATCAGTGAGGCTAAGGGGAGCAATCAGCCCCAGCATTTT
>TRBD2|TRBJ2-1|TRBV19|NA
CASSIVGLAHNEQFF
TGTGCCAGTAGTATAGTGGGACTAGCCCACAATGAGCAGTTCTTC
>NA|TRBJ1-1|TRBV30|NA
CAWSVTPVEAFF
TGTGCCTGGAGTGTTACGCCCGTCGAAGCTTTCTTT
>TRBD2|TRBJ2-1|TRBV5-1|few
CASSLFVMGGTISNEQFF
TGCGCCAGCAGCTTGTTTGTAATGGGAGGGACTATTAGCAATGAGCAGTTCTTC
>NA|TRBJ2-3|TRBV4-3|many
CASSPRFADTQYF
TGCGCCAGCAGCCCGCGGTTCGCAGATACGCAGTATTTT
>NA|TRBJ1-1|TRBV13|many
CASRQAGDWNTEAFF
TGTGCCAGCAGACAAGCAGGGGATTGGAACACTGAAGCTTTCTTT
>TRBD1|TRBJ1-1|TRBV11-2|few
CASSLDPGQGLKTEAFF
TGTGCCAGCAGCTTAGATCCAGGACAGGGTCTGAAGACTGAAGCTTTCTTT
>NA|TRBJ1-6|TRBV6-2/TRBV6-3|many
CASSYWVQGLDSPLHF
TGTGCCAGCAGTTACTGGGTACAGGGATTGGATTCACCCCTCCACTTT
>NA|TRBJ1-6|TRBV9|many
CASSEGRAVGSPLHF
TGTGCCAGCAGCGAGGGCCGTGCGGTGGGGTCACCCCTCCACTTT
>TRBD1|TRBJ2-7|TRBV28|NA
CASSLPGTGGNEQYF
TGTGCCAGCAGTTTACCCGGGACAGGGGGCAACGAGCAGTACTTC
>NA|TRBJ1-2|TRBV4-1|NA
CASSHQRVGTYGYTF
TGCGCCAGCAGCCACCAACGGGTAGGGACCTATGGCTACACCTTC
>NA|TRBJ2-2|TRBV7-3|NA
CASSRYTGELFF
TGTGCCAGCAGTCGCTACACCGGGGAGCTGTTTTTT
>NA|TRBJ2-1|TRBV10-3|few
CAIRDVLTQNNEQFF
TGTGCCATCAGGGATGTCCTTACCCAAAACAATGAGCAGTTCTTC
>NA|TRBJ2-1|TRBV9|few
CASSVLRNTGSYNEQFF
TGTGCCAGCAGCGTCCTAAGAAATACAGGTTCCTACAATGAGCAGTTCTTC
>TRBD2|TRBJ2-5|TRBV7-2|NA
CASTTHWRGVETQYF
TGTGCCAGCACCACCCACTGGCGGGGGGTAGAGACCCAGTACTTC
>NA|TRBJ1-2|TRBV29-1|many
CSVVGGYTF
TGCAGCGTTGTTGGAGGCTACACCTTC
>TRBD1|TRBJ1-5|TRBV28|NA
CASSNRTGRQPQHF
TGTGCCAGCAGCAACAGGACAGGGCGCCAGCCCCAGCATTTT
>TRBD1|TRBJ1-2|TRBV11-2|NA
CASSPQGARGYTF
TGTGCCAGCAGCCCCCAGGGGGCACGAGGCTACACCTTC
>NA|TRBJ2-5|TRBV11-2|NA
CASSMTGFATQYF
TGTGCCAGCAGCATGACCGGGTTTGCGACCCAGTACTTC
>NA|TRBJ1-4|TRBV19|few
CASSRRHPRGTNEKLFF
TGTGCCAGTAGTCGGCGTCACCCCCGGGGAACTAATGAAAAACTGTTTTTT
>TRBD1|TRBJ1-1|TRBV29-1|many
CSVQQGRDAFF
TGCAGCGTTCAACAGGGGCGGGATGCTTTCTTT
>NA|TRBJ2-2|TRBV20-1|NA
CSARDSLVGINTGELFF
TGCAGTGCTAGAGATTCACTAGTGGGGATTAACACCGGGGAGCTGTTTTTT
>NA|TRBJ2-7|TRBV6-2/TRBV6-3|many
CASSYGQEGSEQYF
TGTGCCAGCAGTTACGGGCAGGAGGGGAGCGAGCAGTACTTC
>TRBD2|TRBJ2-3|TRBV10-1|many
CASSPGTKYADTQYF
TGCGCCAGCAGCCCCGGGACTAAGTACGCAGATACGCAGTATTTT
>NA|TRBJ1-5|TRBV18|NA
CASSPPGGEDRNQPQHF
TGTGCCAGCTCACCACCTGGGGGAGAGGATCGCAATCAGCCCCAGCATTTT
>NA|TRBJ2-3|TRBV7-2|many
CASSFGGVGTDTQYF
TGTGCCAGCAGCTTCGGCGGGGTAGGCACAGATACGCAGTATTTT
>NA|TRBJ2-7|TRBV30|many
CAWSAPYEQYF
TGTGCCTGGAGTGCGCCCTACGAGCAGTACTTC
>NA|TRBJ1-2|TRBV5-4|few
CASSHEYFAGDGYTF
TGTGCCAGCAGCCACGAGTATTTTGCGGGGGATGGCTACACCTTC